This section outlines one T cell receptor (beta chain) sequence together with its context. Sequencing used immunoSEQ multiplex PCR; TCRdb keeps in-frame clones, though not all of them. The sample gives roughly 58,000 clones, about 93% of which show up once; around 19% is in the top ten. The sample originates from a study of OX40 agonist ivuxolimab in advanced cancers. Study-level background: At 0.01 to 10 mg/kg, ivuxolimab was administered intravenously to patients every 2 weeks. The diagnoses of dose-escalation patients were hepatocellular carcinoma, melanoma, renal cell or head and neck cancer.

Trimming removed 0 bases at V and 5 bases at J, with 12 bases between. The CDR3 length is 15 residues. Germline values: CDR1 LGHNA, CDR2 YSLEER. V usage is TRBV4-3 and J usage is TRBJ2-3; D may match TRBD1 or TRBD2 (5 bases each). This sequence was found in an adult with an advanced solid tumor such as melanoma, head and neck, liver or kidney cancer. The material sequenced was CD4+ or CD8+ T cells sorted from blood, taken in a trial of the OX40 agonist ivuxolimab. This chain's CDR3 is CASSQDSTGRDTQYF. Written as DNA, the CDR3 is TGCGCCAGCAGCCAAGATAGCACGGGACGAGATACGCAGTATTTT.